Listed here is a single T cell receptor (beta chain). Its antigen is not known. The CDR3 has 15 residues. From germline, CDR1 is MGHDK and CDR2 SYGVNS. The germline V and J ends were trimmed by 3 bases and 6 bases, with 15 bases remaining between them. The sample originates from a study of CD8+ T cells in alopecia areata. Study-wide results and limits: More clonal than normal scalp was lesional scalp, particularly alopecia totalis/universalis.

The sample's treatment: oral pan-JAK inhibitor, 5-10 mg twice daily. Alopecia areata patients provided lesional scalp punch biopsies and peripheral blood, both collected for the study. Following extraction, RNA underwent reverse transcription to cDNA, which served as the sequencing template. Produced via immunoSEQ multiplex PCR; TCRdb's table is partial and in-frame only. In the table there are around 100,000 clones, under 60% of which are singletons. This material consisted of CD8+ T cells sorted from blood, taken at week 24, from a patient treated with tofacitinib. This sequence originates from a human donor with alopecia areata. This chain joins TRBV25-1 and TRBJ1-5; possible D gene TRBD1, 6 bases. The CDR3 sequence: CASSEGQGGGQPQHF. In DNA form, the CDR3 reads TGTGCCAGCAGTGAGGGCCAAGGAGGGGGTCAGCCCCAGCATTTT. Full variable domain (remainder filled in from reference TRBV25-1 and TRBJ1-5): EADIYQTPRYLVIGTGKKITLECSQTMGHDKMYWYQQDPGMELHLIHYSYGVNSTEKGDLSSESTVSRIRTEHFPLTLESARPSHTSQYLCASSEGQGGGQPQHFGDGTRLSIL.